This TCR beta chain was identified in a study of blood T cells in healthy people across ages. Then a second PCR, running roughly 7 to 11 cycles, was carried out with a sample-barcoded 5' primer and a J-beta primer mix. MiXCR was run by TCRdb on the 5' RACE reads, yielding one entry per CDR3 protein. Found here are about a million distinct CDR3 sequences, 35% to 40% of them singletons; the top ten hold about 12%. CDR3 length: 15 residues. Trimming removed 2 bases at V and 1 base at J, with 9 bases between. The V gene is TRBV12-3 or TRBV12-4, the J gene TRBJ1-5; D gene unclear. The clonotype comes from a man aged 18-30 years in good health. What was sequenced was blood. The CDR3 DNA reads TGTGCCAGCAGTTTAATCCAGTCCAGCAATCAGCCCCAGCATTTT. Translated: CASSLIQSSNQPQHF.